This TCR beta chain was captured in a study of blood T cell repertoires in COVID-19. Study-level background: Sites in the United States, Italy and Spain provided acute and convalescent COVID-19 samples.

CDR3 length: 13 amino acids. Per germline, CDR1 MNHEY and CDR2 SVGAGI. The V and J ends lost 6 bases and 1 base respectively, with 9 bases between them. Per the original data handling: Amplified reference gene primers provided the basis for estimating nucleated cell counts. Using immunoSEQ multiplex PCR, the repertoire was profiled, and TCRdb retains in-frame clones only, with some absent. The DNA was the basis for D and trimming; V, J and clone size are from that table. The repertoire has roughly 90,000 clones, roughly four fifths of them found once; the top ten carry approximately 2%. The TCR comes from a woman aged 70 to 79 with acute or convalescent COVID-19. Specimen: peripheral blood. J is TRBJ1-1 and V is TRBV6-5; D is perhaps TRBD1 (5 bases). The CDR3 loop is CASSRVENTEAFF. The CDR3 DNA reads as TGTGCCAGCAGCAGGGTGGAGAACACTGAAGCTTTCTTT.